This entry lists 25 T cell receptor beta chains sequenced from one sample in a study of cytomegalovirus exposure and HLA in healthy donors (dated by TCRdb to the late 2010s). Libraries were prepared through the immunoSEQ multiplex PCR assay. The multiplex PCR relied on a mix of 60 forward primers for TCR Vbeta segments and 13 reverse primers for TCR Jbeta segments. TCRdb mirrors the immuneACCESS table, restricted to in-frame sequences. Some clones are absent from its copies; in checked studies, under half trace to an unresolved V gene, and the reason for the others is unknown. The data table for this sample lists 140,000 to 150,000 clones. In total, the top ten clones hold 1.6% of the sample. Sequenced material: PBMCs. These receptors were taken from a woman aged 50 to 60 in good health and CMV-seronegative.

The CDR3 reads CASSLDNDEQFF. As DNA, the CDR3 is TGTGCCAGCAGCCTAGACAACGATGAGCAGTTCTTC. The genes are TRBV9 and TRBJ2-1; D remains ambiguous. This CDR3 has 12 residues. V was shortened by 4 bases and J by 8 bases, with 10 bases between the two germline ends. CDR1 is SGDLS and CDR2 is YYNGEE in the germline V gene.

The genes are TRBV4-2 and TRBJ1-1; 7 bases line up with TRBD1. The CDR3 is 14 amino acids. V lost 1 base, J lost 6 bases, and 5 bases stayed unmatched. Germline V gene lookup returns CDR1 LGHNA and CDR2 YNFKEQ. CDR3 sequence: CASSQGQGVPEAFF. CDR3 sequence (DNA): TGTGCCAGCAGCCAAGGACAGGGAGTGCCTGAAGCTTTCTTT.

Points on this clone: Other DNA sequences in the same sample also yield this CDR3. DNA for the CDR3: TGTGCCAGCAGCCAGACAGGGAACACTGAAGCTTTCTTT. This codes for CASSQTGNTEAFF. The chain uses TRBV6-1 and TRBJ1-1; perhaps TRBD1 as D (6 bases). Germline V gene sequence: CDR1 MNHNS, CDR2 SASEGT. The CDR3 is 13 residues long. Deletions cut 6 bases from V and 1 base from J, with 9 bases between.

About this clone: A junction boundary mismatches the germline segment, possibly from a read error. This chain connects TRBV30 to TRBJ2-5; D might be TRBD1 (5 bases). The germline V gene has CDR1 GTSNPN and CDR2 SVGIG (reference sequence). The CDR3 has 14 amino acids. The CDR3 is CAWIPSGSQGTQYF. Written as DNA, the CDR3 is TGTGCCTGGATCCCATCAGGGTCCCAAGGGACCCAGTACTTC.

The chain has TRBV4-1 and TRBJ2-3; TRBD2 aligns across 9 bases. Trimming removed 4 bases from V and 4 bases from J; junction bases left unmatched: 3. The germline V gene encodes CDR1 MGHRA and CDR2 YSYEKL. CDR3 length: 14 residues. The CDR3 protein is CASSLTSGADTQYF. The CDR3, as DNA: TGCGCCAGCAGCCTGACTAGCGGAGCAGATACGCAGTATTTT.

CDR3 DNA: TGTGCCAGCTCACAAAATTCTGGGCAGGCTCTATCGGGCGGGCAGTACTTC. Protein: CASSQNSGQALSGGQYF. V usage is TRBV18 and J usage is TRBJ2-5; possibly TRBD2 for D (5 bases). The ends were cut back, 4 bases at V and 11 bases at J, with 29 bases in the middle. The germline V gene has CDR1 KGHSH and CDR2 LQKENI. This CDR3 has 17 residues.

V and J are TRBV9 and TRBJ2-1; 10 nucleotides match TRBD2. J lost 7 bases, V lost 4 bases, and 8 bases had no gene match. Germline V gene lookup returns CDR1 SGDLS and CDR2 YYNGEE. CDR3 length: 15 amino acids. The CDR3 region has the DNA TGTGCCAGCAGCCTTGGACTAGCGGCCTTAAATGAGCAGTTCTTC. It yields the protein CASSLGLAALNEQFF.

The genes are TRBV6-1 and TRBJ1-5; 11 nucleotides match TRBD1. CDR1 is MNHNS, CDR2 SASEGT, per germline. V shed 1 base and J 0 bases; nucleotides not matched to a gene: 2. The CDR3 spans 17 residues. CDR3 DNA: TGTGCCAGCAGTGAAGAGGACAGGGGGCCTAGCAATCAGCCCCAGCATTTT. Amino acids: CASSEEDRGPSNQPQHF.

V gene TRBV30 combines with J gene TRBJ2-7, with 9 bases lining up with TRBD2. V gave up 2 bases and J gave up 7 bases; unmatched junction bases: 3. Per the germline V gene, CDR1 is GTSNPN and CDR2 is SVGIG (reference sequence). The CDR3 extends over 12 amino acids. Here the CDR3 DNA reads TGTGCCTGGAGTCGGACTAGCGTGGAGCAGTACTTC. This translates into CAWSRTSVEQYF.

The rearrangement links TRBV9 to TRBJ2-2, with D possibly TRBD1 on 5 matching bases. The ends were cut back, 3 bases at V and 4 bases at J, with 19 bases in the middle. The CDR3 spans 17 residues. Germline V CDR1 and CDR2: SGDLS, YYNGEE. CDR3 protein: CASSASQGFVSTGELFF. For the CDR3, the DNA is TGTGCCAGCAGCGCCTCCCAGGGATTCGTAAGCACCGGGGAGCTGTTTTTT.

The genes are TRBV28 and TRBJ1-2; 9 bases are a match to TRBD1. The CDR3 length is 15 residues. CDR1 is MDHEN, CDR2 SYDVKM, per germline. V shed 5 bases, J shed 7 bases, and the junction held 11 bases outside the gene matches. CDR3: CASSLGPGQGPGYTF. The CDR3 coding sequence is TGTGCCAGCAGTCTGGGACCGGGACAGGGACCTGGCTACACCTTC.

This chain links TRBV6-6 with TRBJ1-2; TRBD1 matches at 9 bases. The V gene's germline CDR1 is MNHNY and CDR2 SVGAGI (reference sequence). The CDR3 has 16 amino acids. Trimming at V came to 4 bases and at J to 5 bases, leaving 11 bases not matched to a gene. The CDR3 spells CASSSPADRGGYGYTF. Written as DNA, the CDR3 is TGTGCCAGCAGTTCCCCCGCCGACAGGGGGGGATATGGCTACACCTTC.

V is TRBV28 and J is TRBJ1-5; D is undetermined. Germline lookup yields CDR1 MDHEN and CDR2 SYDVKM. The germline V and J ends were trimmed by 2 bases and 0 bases, with 20 bases remaining between them. The CDR3 covers 19 residues. Here the CDR3 DNA reads TGTGCCAGCAGTTTACCGAACTGGCTGGAGGCGTATAGCAATCAGCCCCAGCATTTT. This encodes CASSLPNWLEAYSNQPQHF.

The CDR3 DNA reads TGTGCCAGCAGCTTGGACAACTACAATGAGCAGTTCTTC. Translation: CASSLDNYNEQFF. This sequence joins TRBV5-4 and TRBJ2-1; D is unresolved. The CDR3 runs 13 residues. The V end lost 0 bases, the J end lost 3 bases, and 4 bases lay between the germline ends. Germline values: CDR1 SGHNT, CDR2 YYREEE (reference sequence).

Worth noting for this clone: Other DNA sequences in the same sample also yield this CDR3. The chain uses TRBV9 and TRBJ1-3, with 11 bases aligning to TRBD1. The germline V gene has CDR1 SGDLS and CDR2 YYNGEE. With 2 bases clipped from V and 0 bases from J, the junction kept 4 bases outside the gene matches. This CDR3 contains 17 residues. CDR3 nucleotide sequence: TGTGCCAGCAGCGTGGGGACAGGGGGAAACTCTGGAAACACCATATATTTT. Translated: CASSVGTGGNSGNTIYF.

The V call is TRBV6-1, the J call TRBJ1-5, with unresolved D. This CDR3 comprises 15 residues. From germline, CDR1 is MNHNS and CDR2 SASEGT. V dropped 0 bases and J dropped 4 bases, with 10 bases sitting between them. The CDR3 sequence: CASSEARANNQPQHF. The CDR3 DNA reads TGTGCCAGCAGTGAAGCGCGGGCGAATAATCAGCCCCAGCATTTT.

V usage is TRBV7-2 and J usage is TRBJ1-2; perhaps TRBD1 as D (6 bases). V lost 5 bases and J 8 bases, leaving 15 bases between the germline ends. The germline CDR1 and CDR2 sequences are SGHTA and FQGNSA. There are 13 residues in the CDR3. The CDR3 here is CASSAQTGRGYTF. In DNA, the CDR3 is TGTGCCAGCAGCGCCCAGACAGGAAGGGGCTACACCTTC.

J is TRBJ1-1 and V is TRBV6-7, with 7 bases that match TRBD1. TRBV6-7 is placed among ORFs of uncertain function. CDR3 length equals 12 residues. Trimming at V came to 2 bases and at J to 8 bases, leaving 2 bases not matched to a gene. The CDR3 DNA is TGTGCCAGCAGTTACGAGGGGGCAGAAGCTTTCTTT. It yields the protein CASSYEGAEAFF.

This sequence joins TRBV4-1 and TRBJ1-2; 8 nucleotides line up with TRBD1. The CDR3 runs 16 residues. Germline CDR1 and CDR2: MGHRA and YSYEKL. With 5 bases clipped from V and 4 bases from J, the junction kept 12 bases outside the gene matches. The CDR3 sequence: CASSYPRDRRFYGYTF. CDR3 in DNA: TGCGCCAGCAGCTACCCCCGGGACAGGCGTTTCTATGGCTACACCTTC.

The rearrangement joins TRBV28 to TRBJ1-2; no reliable D call. The CDR3 spans 12 residues. Germline V gene lookup returns CDR1 MDHEN and CDR2 SYDVKM. V was trimmed by 6 bases and J by 3 bases, leaving 8 bases between them. The CDR3 loop reads CASRHDDYGYTF. The CDR3 coding sequence is TGTGCCAGCAGACACGATGACTATGGCTACACCTTC.

The chain couples TRBV7-7 to TRBJ2-5; tentatively, D is TRBD1 (6 bases). Germline assignment: CDR1 SSHAT and CDR2 FNYEAQ (reference sequence). The length of the CDR3 is 14 residues. V was clipped by 5 bases and J by 5 bases, with 15 bases between them. CDR3 coding DNA: TGTGCCAGCAGCGTCAGGGGTGTAGGTGAGACCCAGTACTTC. Amino acid sequence: CASSVRGVGETQYF. The whole variable domain, remainder taken from reference TRBV7-7 and TRBJ2-5, is GAGVSQSPRYKVTKRGQDVTLRCDPISSHATLYWYQQALGQGPEFLTYFNYEAQPDKSGLPSDRFSAERPEGSISTLTIQRTEQRDSAMYRCASSVRGVGETQYFGPGTRLLVL.

The chain employs TRBV9 and TRBJ2-1, with 8 bases aligning to TRBD1. The CDR3 runs to 14 residues. The V and J ends lost 0 bases and 8 bases, in that order; junction bases with no gene match: 4. Germline CDR1 SGDLS, CDR2 YYNGEE. The CDR3 sequence is CASSVGRGRHEQFF. CDR3 nucleotide sequence: TGTGCCAGCAGCGTAGGCAGGGGGCGACATGAGCAGTTCTTC.

This chain connects TRBV19 to TRBJ2-3; a possible D gene is TRBD2 (6 bases). Germline V CDR1 and CDR2: LNHDA, SQIVND (reference sequence). The CDR3 loop spans 14 amino acids. The V end was cut by 5 bases, the J end by 0 bases, with 9 bases between. CDR3 in DNA: TGTGCCAGTAGTGGCGCGGGGAGCACAGATACGCAGTATTTT. Encoded protein: CASSGAGSTDTQYF.

Of note for this clone: Other nucleotide sequences from this sample produce the same CDR3. The chain joins TRBV9 to TRBJ2-3, with 8 bases that match TRBD2. In germline, CDR1 is SGDLS, CDR2 YYNGEE. Losses at the gene ends were 0 bases for V and 6 bases for J; bases not matched to a gene: 6. The length of the CDR3 is 15 residues. CDR3 sequence: CASSVVGSGTDTQYF. The CDR3 region has the DNA TGTGCCAGCAGCGTAGTCGGTAGCGGGACGGATACGCAGTATTTT.

This rearrangement joins TRBV28 to TRBJ1-2; possible D gene TRBD1, 5 bases. Germline V gene lookup returns CDR1 MDHEN and CDR2 SYDVKM. The CDR3 covers 14 residues. V was trimmed by 7 bases and J by 5 bases, leaving 17 bases between them. DNA for the CDR3: TGTGCCAGCACGGAAGGGGAGGTCCTTTATGGCTACACCTTC. Translation: CASTEGEVLYGYTF.